These 19 T cell receptor beta chains were all obtained from the same sample, sequenced in a study of T cells in Graves' hyperthyroidism and ophthalmopathy. Amplified TCR beta CDR3 regions came from RNA transcripts. A set of HTBI primers served as the primers for a first-round RT-PCR of the TCR CDR3. TCRdb re-called the multiplex PCR reads through MiXCR, storing one row per CDR3 protein. Of around 400,000 distinct CDR3 sequences detected, just under 25% appear once; the ten largest clones hold 70% to 75%. Sequenced input: blood. These receptors all stem from a man aged 45-60 years with Graves' hyperthyroidism.

The chain carries TRBV29-1 and TRBJ1-1, with 10 bases identical to TRBD1. V shed 8 bases, J shed 3 bases, and the junction held 6 bases outside the gene matches. The CDR3 extends over 13 amino acids. Germline-derived CDR1 and CDR2 are SQVTM and ANQGSEA. Here the CDR3 reads CSTLTGGDTEAFF. CDR3 coding DNA: TGCAGCACTCTGACAGGGGGCGACACTGAAGCTTTCTTT. Together with reference TRBV29-1 and TRBJ1-1, the CDR3 gives the full variable domain: SAVISQKPSRDICQRGTSLTIQCQVDSQVTMMFWYRQQPGQSLTLIATANQGSEATYESGFVIDKFPISRPNLTFSTLTVSNMSPEDSSIYLCSTLTGGDTEAFFGQGTRLTVV.

This sequence joins TRBV5-1 and TRBJ2-1, with 9 positions matching TRBD2. CDR1 and CDR2 (germline): SGHRS, YFSETQ. V gave up 7 bases and J gave up 8 bases; unmatched junction bases: 10. This CDR3 is 14 amino acids long. For the CDR3, the DNA is TGCGCCAGCCGGCGCGGGAGGGGAACAGATGAGCAGTTCTTC. As protein: CASRRGRGTDEQFF.

This clonotype has just a few counts. V usage is TRBV5-1 and J usage is TRBJ2-7; D gene unclear. In germline, CDR1 is SGHRS, CDR2 YFSETQ. The germline V and J ends were trimmed by 5 bases and 2 bases, with 17 bases remaining between them. The CDR3 spans 15 residues. The CDR3 coding sequence is TGCGCCAGCAGTTTTGACGGAACAACCCCCTACGAGCAGTACTTC. It translates to CASSFDGTTPYEQYF.

As regards this clonotype: With a much larger clone just one base away, this may be a read error. CDR3 amino acids: CASRGTSGRGDTQYF. In DNA form, the CDR3 reads TGTGCCAGCCGGGGGACTAGCGGGAGGGGAGATACGCAGTATTTT. The chain couples TRBV6-2 or TRBV6-3 to TRBJ2-3; 16 bases agree with TRBD2. V dropped 8 bases and J dropped 5; count of bases not matched to a gene: 4. The CDR3 length is 15 residues. Germline V gene data show CDR1 as MNHEY and CDR2 as SVGEGT.

This clonotype was counted at least ten times. V gene TRBV7-9 combines with J gene TRBJ2-3; 7 nucleotides match TRBD1. Trimming cost V 4 bases and J 8 bases; bases outside gene matches: 15. The CDR3 sequence is 16 residues long. Germline CDR1 reads SEHNR; CDR2 reads FQNEAQ (reference sequence). The CDR3: CASSWREDRVGGTQYF. CDR3 sequence (DNA): TGTGCCAGCAGCTGGAGAGAAGACAGGGTAGGGGGTACGCAGTATTTT.

The rearrangement joins TRBV27 to TRBJ2-3, with D possibly TRBD1 on 7 matching bases. The V gene's germline CDR1 is MNHEY and CDR2 SMNVEV (reference sequence). Trimming took 5 bases from V and 11 from J, leaving 20 bases between them. The CDR3 has 14 residues. The CDR3 spells CASSPKPTGRRQYF. The CDR3, as DNA: TGTGCCAGCAGTCCAAAACCGACAGGGAGGAGGCAGTATTTT.

This clonotype turned up a few times. The V gene is TRBV6-1, the J gene TRBJ1-4; D unresolved. This CDR3 comprises 16 residues. V was cut by 3 bases and J by 2 bases, with 13 bases left in between. CDR1 is MNHNS, CDR2 SASEGT, per germline. The CDR3 here is CASSDRHRWTNEKLFF. The CDR3 nucleotides read TGTGCCAGCAGTGACAGACACCGCTGGACTAATGAAAAACTGTTTTTT.

The rearrangement links TRBV28 to TRBJ2-5, with a weak D call TRBD1 (6 bases). V lost 6 bases, J lost 3 bases, and 11 bases lay in between. CDR3 size: 13 residues. The V gene's germline CDR1 is MDHEN and CDR2 SYDVKM. This CDR3 reads CASSRQEEETQYF. CDR3 DNA sequence: TGTGCCAGCAGCAGACAGGAAGAAGAGACCCAGTACTTC.

A remark on this clonotype: Given a much more abundant clone one base away, this may be a read error. The genes are TRBV7-3 and TRBJ2-7, with D possibly matching TRBD2 (5 bases). This CDR3 contains 13 residues. Germline CDR1 is SGHTA and CDR2 is FQGTGA. The CDR3 coding sequence is TGTACCAGCAGCTCCGCCCGGGGATACGAGCAGTACTTC. It specifies CTSSSARGYEQYF.

This clonotype was counted at least ten times. V gene TRBV27 combines with J gene TRBJ1-1; TRBD1 might be the D (6 bases). CDR1 is MNHEY and CDR2 is SMNVEV in the germline V gene (reference sequence). Trimming removed 6 bases from V and 4 bases from J, with 15 bases in between. CDR3 length equals 14 residues. This CDR3 is CASRRTGSSTEAFF. The CDR3 bases are TGTGCCAGCAGACGAACAGGGAGCAGCACTGAAGCTTTCTTT.

The sample holds a few counts of this clonotype. This chain's CDR3 is CSARAGPWGEQFF. For the CDR3, the DNA is TGCAGTGCTAGAGCGGGCCCCTGGGGTGAGCAGTTCTTC. The rearrangement links TRBV20-1 to TRBJ2-1; no definite D call. The germline V gene has CDR1 DFQATT and CDR2 SNEGSKA (reference sequence). The CDR3 extends over 13 amino acids. V was cut by 1 base and J by 9 bases, with 13 bases left in between.

This clonotype was counted a few times. The chain joins TRBV2 to TRBJ1-5; TRBD1 aligns across 7 bases. J was trimmed by 0 bases and V by 9 bases; bases with no gene match: 8. The CDR3 runs 15 residues. The germline V gene encodes CDR1 SNHLY and CDR2 FYNNEI. CDR3 amino acids: CASGGQPFSNQPQHF. DNA for the CDR3: TGTGCCAGTGGGGGACAGCCCTTTAGCAATCAGCCCCAGCATTTT.

This clonotype was found many times. The chain couples TRBV27 to TRBJ2-1, with 10 bases that match TRBD2. V lost 7 bases and J lost 9; bases outside the gene matches: 9. Germline lookup yields CDR1 MNHEY and CDR2 SMNVEV (reference sequence). This CDR3 spans 14 amino acids. As DNA, the CDR3 is TGTGCCAGCACAGCAGCGGGAGGGCCGGGTGAGCAGTTCTTC. It specifies CASTAAGGPGEQFF.

This clonotype was seen a few times. This chain joins TRBV5-1 and TRBJ1-6; TRBD1 might be the D (5 bases). The V gene's germline CDR1 is SGHRS and CDR2 YFSETQ. Deletions cut 7 bases from V and 2 bases from J, with 16 bases between. CDR3 size: 16 residues. CDR3 amino acids: CASHQGSVTYNSPLHF. In DNA, the CDR3 is TGCGCCAGCCATCAGGGAAGTGTAACCTATAATTCACCCCTCCACTTT.

At least ten counts were recorded for this clonotype. V gene TRBV7-3 combines with J gene TRBJ2-1; no clear D. The CDR3 runs to 15 residues. V was pared by 6 bases and J by 7 bases, with 19 bases between. Looked up from germline, CDR1 is SGHTA and CDR2 is FQGTGA. The CDR3 coding sequence is TGTGCCAGCAGTCCCACGGTGTCCGCATTGAATGAGCAGTTCTTC. Residues: CASSPTVSALNEQFF.

In this sample, this clonotype turned up many times. The chain joins TRBV18 to TRBJ2-5, with D uncertain. Germline CDR1 and CDR2: KGHSH and LQKENI. The V end lost 8 bases, the J end lost 2 bases, and 9 bases lay between the germline ends. CDR3 length equals 12 residues. CDR3 nucleotides: TGTGCCAGCAGTCCGGGTCAAGAGACCCAGTACTTC. Amino acid sequence: CASSPGQETQYF.

The rearrangement links TRBV24-1 to TRBJ1-5, with 8 bases fitting TRBD1. The CDR3 is 14 residues long. Germline V gene data show CDR1 as KGHDR and CDR2 as SFDVKD. Germline trimming cut 4 bases from V and 4 bases from J; bases unmatched to any gene: 2. This CDR3 reads CATSETGVNQPQHF. Here the CDR3 DNA reads TGTGCCACCAGTGAGACAGGGGTTAATCAGCCCCAGCATTTT.

The CDR3 coding sequence is TGTGCCAGCAGCCTTGGGACATCAGGGGGTACGCAGTATTTT. It is translated as CASSLGTSGGTQYF. V is TRBV7-8 and J is TRBJ2-3; 7 bases match TRBD1. Germline CDR1 and CDR2: SGHVS and FQNEAQ. The CDR3 sequence is 14 residues long. V lost 5 bases, J lost 8 bases, and 10 bases stayed unmatched.

This clonotype was observed at least ten times. V and J are TRBV20-1 and TRBJ2-5; D not certain. The CDR3 runs to 13 residues. Trimming cost V 6 bases and J 0 bases, with 11 bases left between them. Germline V gives CDR1 DFQATT, CDR2 SNEGSKA (reference sequence). The CDR3 nucleotides are TGCAGTGCCCTCCCGGCTTACCAAGAGACCCAGTACTTC. This gives the protein CSALPAYQETQYF.